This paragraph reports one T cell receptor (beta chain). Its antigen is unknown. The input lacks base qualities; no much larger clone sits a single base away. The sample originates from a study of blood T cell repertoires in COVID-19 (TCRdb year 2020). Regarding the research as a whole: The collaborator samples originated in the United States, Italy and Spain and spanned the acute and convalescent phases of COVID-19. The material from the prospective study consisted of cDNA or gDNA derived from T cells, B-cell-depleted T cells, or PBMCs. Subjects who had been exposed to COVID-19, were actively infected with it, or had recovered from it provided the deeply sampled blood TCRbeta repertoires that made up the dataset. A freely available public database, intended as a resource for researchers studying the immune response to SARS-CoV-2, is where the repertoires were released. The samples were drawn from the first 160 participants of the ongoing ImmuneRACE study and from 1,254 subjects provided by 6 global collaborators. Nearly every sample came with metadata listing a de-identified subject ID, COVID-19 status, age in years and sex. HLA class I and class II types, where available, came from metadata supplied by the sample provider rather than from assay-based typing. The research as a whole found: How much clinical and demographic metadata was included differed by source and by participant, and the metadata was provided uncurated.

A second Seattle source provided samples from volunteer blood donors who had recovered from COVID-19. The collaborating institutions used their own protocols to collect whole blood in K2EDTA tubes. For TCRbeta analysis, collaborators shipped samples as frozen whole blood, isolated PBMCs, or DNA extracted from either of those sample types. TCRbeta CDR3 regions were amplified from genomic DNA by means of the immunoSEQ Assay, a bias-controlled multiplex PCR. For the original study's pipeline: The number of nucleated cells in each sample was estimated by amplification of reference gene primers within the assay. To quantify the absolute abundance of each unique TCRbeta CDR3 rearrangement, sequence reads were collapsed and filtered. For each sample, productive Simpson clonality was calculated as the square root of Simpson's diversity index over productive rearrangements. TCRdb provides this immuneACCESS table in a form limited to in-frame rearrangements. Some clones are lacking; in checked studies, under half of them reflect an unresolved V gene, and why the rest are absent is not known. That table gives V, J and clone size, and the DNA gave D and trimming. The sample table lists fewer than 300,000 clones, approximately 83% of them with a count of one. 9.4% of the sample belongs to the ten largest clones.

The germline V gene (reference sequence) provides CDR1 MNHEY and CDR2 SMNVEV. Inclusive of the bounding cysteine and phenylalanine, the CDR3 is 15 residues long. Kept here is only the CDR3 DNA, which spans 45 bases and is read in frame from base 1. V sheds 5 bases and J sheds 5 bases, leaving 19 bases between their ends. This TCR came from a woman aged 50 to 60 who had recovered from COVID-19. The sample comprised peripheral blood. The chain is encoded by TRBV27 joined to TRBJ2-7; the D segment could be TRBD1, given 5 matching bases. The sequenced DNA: TGTGCCAGCAGTGCCACAGGAGTTAATAGGAACGAGCAGTACTTC. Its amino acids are CASSATGVNRNEQYF.